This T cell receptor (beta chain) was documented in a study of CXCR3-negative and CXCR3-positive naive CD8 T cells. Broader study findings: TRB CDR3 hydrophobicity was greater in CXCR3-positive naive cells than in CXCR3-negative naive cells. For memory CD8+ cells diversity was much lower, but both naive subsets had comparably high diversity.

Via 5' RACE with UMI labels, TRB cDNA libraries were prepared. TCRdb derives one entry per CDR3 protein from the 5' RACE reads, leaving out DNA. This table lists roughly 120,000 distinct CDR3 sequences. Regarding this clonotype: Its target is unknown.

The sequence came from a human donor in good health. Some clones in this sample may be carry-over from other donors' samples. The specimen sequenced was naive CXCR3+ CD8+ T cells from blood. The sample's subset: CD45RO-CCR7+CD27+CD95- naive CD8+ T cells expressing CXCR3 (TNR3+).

This CDR3 reads CASSPSGGAANEQFF. The chain combines TRBV5-1 with TRBJ2-1; lacking DNA, the TRBD2 call made by TCRdb goes unchecked. This CDR3 is built from 15 residues. Per the germline V gene, CDR1 is SGHRS and CDR2 is YFSETQ.